This T cell receptor beta chain was identified in a study of cytomegalovirus exposure and HLA in healthy donors. This clone was detected only a few times. Antigen unknown. The PCR used 60 Vbeta and 13 Jbeta primers. Sequenced by immunoSEQ multiplex PCR; TCRdb stores in-frame clones only, minus some. Of about 160,000 clones listed, 70% to 85% are singletons. The germline CDR1 and CDR2 sequences are MNHEY and SVGAGI. V was clipped by 5 bases and J by 7 bases; unmatched bases: 3. This CDR3 region has 13 residues. Study-level findings and limits: A link between a missense DCLRE1C variant and TCR beta V- and J-gene trimming emerged from a later analysis. Specificity of three CMV-associated chains for CMV antigens was verified in vitro.

The sequenced material came from PBMCs. The chain employs TRBV6-5 and TRBJ1-2, with TRBD1 identical over 11 bases. This receptor was obtained from a man over 45 in good health and CMV-seropositive. CDR3 sequence: CASSQDRGPGYTF. DNA for the CDR3: TGTGCCAGCAGTCAGGACAGGGGGCCTGGCTACACCTTC.